Each of the 25 T cell receptor beta chains below was sequenced from the same sample in a study of blood T cell repertoires in COVID-19. This table comes from immunoSEQ multiplex PCR, and its TCRdb copy is limited to in-frame clones, with some not included. The sample lists about 190,000 clones, about 80% occurring once. What was sequenced was peripheral blood. These TCRs come from a young man with active or convalescent COVID-19.

This clone was counted a few times. The V gene is TRBV28, the J gene TRBJ1-4, with 8 bases fitting TRBD1. This CDR3 is 14 amino acids long. Germline V gene sequence: CDR1 MDHEN, CDR2 SYDVKM. With V trimmed by 4 bases and J by 9 bases, 7 bases remained unmatched. The CDR3 is CASSSPGQGQKLFF. The CDR3 DNA reads TGTGCCAGCAGTTCACCCGGACAGGGCCAAAAACTGTTTTTT.

The chain carries TRBV9 and TRBJ2-1; no clear D. CDR1 is SGDLS, CDR2 YYNGEE, per germline. The CDR3 runs to 14 residues. V lost 4 bases, J lost 4 bases, and 12 bases lay in between. The CDR3 DNA reads as TGTGCCAGCAGCCCCGATACAAAGTACAATGAGCAGTTCTTC. Its translation: CASSPDTKYNEQFF.

This chain links TRBV4-1 with TRBJ2-7; 7 bases agree with TRBD1. The V segment lost 3 bases and the J segment 4 bases; nucleotides outside the gene matches: 15. The length of the CDR3 is 17 residues. The germline V gene has CDR1 MGHRA and CDR2 YSYEKL. The CDR3 spells CASSHLSAGTESYEQYF. CDR3 bases: TGCGCCAGCAGCCATCTATCCGCCGGGACAGAGTCTTACGAGCAGTACTTC.

This chain links TRBV5-6 with TRBJ2-7; no definite D call. Germline lookup yields CDR1 SGHDT and CDR2 YYEEEE. The CDR3 is 12 amino acids. Trimming left V 2 bases short and J 3 bases short, with 6 bases between. The CDR3 loop is CASSFNSYEQYV. The CDR3 DNA follows: TGTGCCAGCAGCTTCAACAGCTACGAGCAGTACGTC.

This clone appeared once. V usage is TRBV5-1 and J usage is TRBJ2-1; D is possibly TRBD1 (6 bases). Trimming shortened V by 0 bases and J by 0 bases, and 10 bases separated the two germline ends. CDR1 is SGHRS and CDR2 is YFSETQ in the germline V gene. CDR3 length: 16 residues. The CDR3 is CASSLATGISYNEQFF. The DNA of the CDR3 is TGCGCCAGCAGCTTGGCCACAGGGATCTCCTACAATGAGCAGTTCTTC.

This sequence joins TRBV30 and TRBJ2-7; 12 bases are a match to TRBD1. The CDR3 length is 15 residues. Trimming cost V 5 bases and J 5 bases; bases outside gene matches: 10. Germline CDR1 is GTSNPN and CDR2 is SVGIG (reference sequence). CDR3 coding DNA: TGTGCCTGGTCAACCGGGACAGGGGGCAGGGACGAGCAGTACTTC. Translated, it gives CAWSTGTGGRDEQYF.

The rearrangement joins TRBV6-2 or TRBV6-3 to TRBJ2-7, with D tentatively TRBD2 (6 bases). In germline, CDR1 is MNHEY, CDR2 SVGEGT. V was shortened by 6 bases and J by 3 bases, with 12 bases between the two germline ends. The CDR3 is 13 residues long. Here the CDR3 reads CASSFGGVYEQYF. DNA for the CDR3: TGTGCCAGCAGCTTCGGAGGGGTCTACGAGCAGTACTTC.

The chain carries TRBV27 and TRBJ1-2, with no clear D. This CDR3 has 13 residues. Germline V gene data show CDR1 as MNHEY and CDR2 as SMNVEV (reference sequence). Trimming cost V 4 bases and J 4 bases, with 10 bases left between them. CDR3 in DNA: TGTGCCAGCAGTTCTGGGGAGGCCTATGGCTACACCTTC. This gives the protein CASSSGEAYGYTF.

This CDR3 reads CASSLGNTEAFF. CDR3 DNA sequence: TGTGCCAGCAGTTTGGGCAACACTGAAGCTTTCTTT. The chain recombines TRBV28 with TRBJ1-1; D not certain. The CDR3 is 12 amino acids. Trimming removed 3 bases at V and 2 bases at J, with 4 bases between. The germline V gene has CDR1 MDHEN and CDR2 SYDVKM.

The V and J genes are TRBV19 and TRBJ2-7; possible D gene TRBD2, 5 bases. The CDR3 has 14 amino acids. V was pared by 4 bases and J by 7 bases, with 17 bases between. The germline CDR1 and CDR2 sequences are LNHDA and SQIVND (reference sequence). The DNA of the CDR3 is TGTGCCAGTAGTAACCCGGTCATCCGGGGAGAGCAGTACTTC. This translates into CASSNPVIRGEQYF. The entire variable domain, with the rest obtained from reference TRBV19 and TRBJ2-7, is as follows: DGGITQSPKYLFRKEGQNVTLSCEQNLNHDAMYWYRQDPGQGLRLIYYSQIVNDFQKGDIAEGYSVSREKKESFPLTVTSAQKNPTAFYLCASSNPVIRGEQYFGPGTRLTVT.

The CDR3 here is CASSAPRGGPGTGELFF. CDR3 nucleotide sequence: TGTGCCAGCAGTGCCCCCCGGGGAGGGCCGGGGACCGGGGAGCTGTTTTTT. V gene TRBV25-1 combines with J gene TRBJ2-2; TRBD2 matches at 7 bases. Per the germline V gene, CDR1 is MGHDK and CDR2 is SYGVNS. Trimming cost V 4 bases and J 5 bases; bases outside gene matches: 13. The CDR3 covers 17 residues.

This rearrangement joins TRBV6-2 or TRBV6-3 to TRBJ1-1, with a tentative D call TRBD1 (6 bases). The germline V gene has CDR1 MNHEY and CDR2 SVGEGT. V was trimmed by 4 bases and J by 6 bases, leaving 18 bases between them. The CDR3 covers 15 residues. In nucleotides, the CDR3 is TGTGCCAGCAGTTCAGGGGCCGGGTATGTCTCTGAAGCTTTCTTT. It yields the protein CASSSGAGYVSEAFF.

The chain is built from TRBV5-1 and TRBJ1-2; D gene ambiguous. Germline V gene lookup returns CDR1 SGHRS and CDR2 YFSETQ. The V end lost 5 bases, the J end lost 4 bases, and 15 bases lay between the germline ends. CDR3 length: 14 residues. Here the CDR3 reads CASRPEGAVYGYTF. The DNA of the CDR3 is TGCGCCAGCAGGCCGGAGGGCGCGGTCTATGGCTACACCTTC.

This sequence joins TRBV5-3 and TRBJ1-5, with D uncertain. TRBV5-3 is given ORF status, its function remaining uncertain. V lost 4 bases to trimming and J lost 9 bases, with 8 bases between them. CDR3 length: 11 amino acids. The CDR3 loop reads CARSPPGPQHF. DNA of the CDR3: TGTGCCAGAAGCCCCCCCGGGCCCCAGCATTTT.

The V gene is TRBV5-6, the J gene TRBJ1-1; D possibly corresponds to TRBD1 (5 bases). Trimming removed 0 bases from V and 1 base from J, with 10 bases in between. The CDR3 sequence is 15 residues long. Per germline, CDR1 SGHDT and CDR2 YYEEEE. CDR3: CASSLEGRGNTEAFF. Written as DNA, the CDR3 is TGTGCCAGCAGCTTGGAGGGGAGGGGGAACACTGAAGCTTTCTTT.

The CDR3 is CASSLAGYSNQPQHF. As DNA, the CDR3 is TGCGCCAGCAGCTTGGCAGGATATAGCAATCAGCCCCAGCATTTT. The chain carries TRBV5-1 and TRBJ1-5; unclear D gene. The germline CDR1 and CDR2 sequences are SGHRS and YFSETQ. V was pared by 0 bases and J by 0 bases, with 7 bases between. The CDR3 covers 15 residues. Looking up the rest from reference TRBV5-1 and TRBJ1-5 gives the full variable domain: KAGVTQTPRYLIKTRGQQVTLSCSPISGHRSVSWYQQTPGQGLQFLFEYFSETQRNKGNFPGRFSGRQFSNSRSEMNVSTLELGDSALYLCASSLAGYSNQPQHFGDGTRLSIL.

The gene calls are TRBV30 and TRBJ1-6; D is perhaps TRBD1 (5 bases). V dropped 2 bases and J dropped 9 bases, with 20 bases sitting between them. Germline lookup yields CDR1 GTSNPN and CDR2 SVGIG (reference sequence). The CDR3 sequence is 16 residues long. CDR3 sequence: CAWSLTFTRQSSPLHF. Here the CDR3 DNA reads TGTGCCTGGAGTCTAACCTTTACCCGACAGAGTTCACCCCTCCACTTT.

This chain uses TRBV25-1 with TRBJ2-7; D is unclear. CDR3 size: 11 residues. Trimming removed 4 bases at V and 6 bases at J, with 7 bases between. Germline V gives CDR1 MGHDK, CDR2 SYGVNS. CDR3 sequence: CASSGAAEQYF. In nucleotides, the CDR3 is TGTGCCAGCAGTGGGGCCGCCGAGCAGTACTTC.

The J gene is TRBJ2-7, the V gene TRBV6-1; 11 positions match TRBD1. Germline CDR1 is MNHNS and CDR2 is SASEGT. V dropped 0 bases and J dropped 4; count of bases not matched to a gene: 5. The CDR3 loop spans 16 amino acids. The CDR3 is CASSEAWTGGGYEQYV. As DNA, the CDR3 is TGTGCCAGCAGTGAAGCGTGGACAGGGGGCGGTTACGAGCAGTACGTC.

The chain has TRBV28 and TRBJ1-1; 10 nucleotides match TRBD1. The CDR3 runs to 14 residues. The germline gives CDR1 MDHEN, CDR2 SYDVKM. J gave up 10 bases and V 5 bases, and 10 bases lay outside the gene matches. In nucleotides, the CDR3 is TGTGCCAGCAGTGCGAGACAGGGGGCGAGGGGAGCTTTCTTT. Translating it yields CASSARQGARGAFF.

A single count supports this clone. This chain connects TRBV15 to TRBJ1-4; tentative D call: TRBD1 (6 bases). The germline V and J ends were trimmed by 1 base and 12 bases, with 24 bases remaining between them. CDR1 is LNHNV, CDR2 YYDKDF, per germline (reference sequence). The CDR3 extends over 17 amino acids. The CDR3 DNA sequence: TGTGCCACCAGCAGAGGGTTACAGGGAACCGGCCCTGGGGAACTGTTTTTT. Translating gives CATSRGLQGTGPGELFF.

CDR3 bases: TGCGCCAGCAGCTTGGTTGGGACTAGCGGGGCCTACGAGCAGTACTTC. Residues: CASSLVGTSGAYEQYF. This rearrangement joins TRBV5-1 to TRBJ2-7, with 13 bases identical to TRBD2. Losses at the gene ends were 0 bases for V and 2 bases for J; bases not matched to a gene: 2. The CDR3 covers 16 residues. CDR1 is SGHRS and CDR2 is YFSETQ in the germline V gene.

V gene TRBV5-1 combines with J gene TRBJ2-3; 7 nucleotides line up with TRBD1. The CDR3 runs 15 residues. V was pared by 5 bases and J by 6 bases, with 12 bases of the junction left unmatched. CDR1 SGHRS and CDR2 YFSETQ come from the germline V gene. CDR3 protein: CASRAQYRQGDTQYF. CDR3 nucleotide sequence: TGCGCCAGCAGAGCTCAATACCGACAGGGCGATACGCAGTATTTT.

The genes are TRBV11-3 and TRBJ2-1, with 14 bases lining up with TRBD2. Looked up from germline, CDR1 is SGHNT and CDR2 is YENEEA. The CDR3 covers 15 residues. V was pared by 4 bases and J by 10 bases, with 6 bases of the junction left unmatched. The CDR3 reads CASSSGLAGGGEQFF. CDR3 nucleotides: TGTGCCAGCAGCTCCGGACTAGCGGGAGGCGGAGAGCAGTTCTTC.

The rearrangement uses TRBV3-1 (or the pseudogene TRBV3-2) and TRBJ1-5; D gene unclear. Per the germline V gene, CDR1 is LGHDT and CDR2 is YNNKEL (reference sequence). V lost 1 base and J lost 2, with 9 bases in between. This CDR3 contains 15 residues. For the CDR3, the DNA is TGTGCCAGCAGCCAAGGCGCCCAGGGCAATCAGCCCCAGCATTTT. Translating gives CASSQGAQGNQPQHF.